The 19 T cell receptor beta chains below were found in one sample sequenced in a study of spatial heterogeneity in lung cancer. One entry per CDR3 protein, called by TCRdb with MiXCR from the 5' RACE reads. The data contain 20,000 to 30,000 distinct CDR3 sequences, about 4.4% of them seen just once; the ten biggest clones take up about 5%. The time point was: sample taken at primary tumor resection. The sequencing here drew on PBMCs, taken at surgery. These receptors originate from a male donor with early-stage non-small cell lung cancer.

In its sample, this clonotype was seen a few times. Just one base apart from a much larger clone, this may be a read error. The J gene is TRBJ1-2, the V gene TRBV30, with D unresolved. This CDR3 contains 11 residues. Germline V lookup: CDR1 GTSNPN, CDR2 SVGIG (reference sequence). The CDR3 coding sequence is TGTGCCTCCCCAACTAACTATGGCCACACCTTC. It specifies CASPTNYGHTF.

This clonotype came up many times. This rearrangement joins TRBV18 to TRBJ2-3; 8 bases line up with TRBD2. This CDR3 has 16 residues. Germline V gene data show CDR1 as KGHSH and CDR2 as LQKENI. V was pared by 3 bases and J by 0 bases, with 5 bases of the junction left unmatched. This chain's CDR3 is CASSPSGTSSTDTQYF. CDR3 nucleotide sequence: TGTGCCAGCTCACCCTCCGGGACTAGTAGCACAGATACGCAGTATTTT.

This clonotype was recorded many times. The V and J genes are TRBV7-6 and TRBJ2-7, with D perhaps being TRBD1 or TRBD2 (5 bases each). CDR1 and CDR2 (germline): SGHVS, FNYEAQ. Trimming stripped 6 bases from V and 3 bases from J, with 12 bases between. The CDR3 is 13 residues long. For the CDR3, the DNA is TGTGCCAGCAGTCCGGGACCTAACTACGAGCAGTACTTC. It yields the protein CASSPGPNYEQYF.

This clonotype was counted at least ten times. The chain links TRBV2 to TRBJ1-1; 7 bases line up with TRBD1. This CDR3 is built from 12 residues. Germline trimming cut 8 bases from V and 7 bases from J; bases unmatched to any gene: 7. Germline V gene lookup returns CDR1 SNHLY and CDR2 FYNNEI. CDR3 nucleotide sequence: TGTGCCAGCGGGGACAGAGCCTATGAAGCTTTCTTT. This gives the protein CASGDRAYEAFF.

This clonotype was seen at least ten times. This chain links TRBV6-5 with TRBJ2-2, with 9 bases aligning to TRBD2. This CDR3 spans 15 amino acids. CDR1 and CDR2 from the germline V gene are MNHEY and SVGAGI. The V segment lost 6 bases and the J segment 3 bases; nucleotides outside the gene matches: 5. DNA for the CDR3: TGTGCCAGCAGCAGATCTAGCGGGGACACCGGGGAGCTGTTTTTT. Protein product: CASSRSSGDTGELFF.

This clonotype was seen at least ten times. This rearrangement joins TRBV7-2 to TRBJ2-7, with 10 bases aligning to TRBD2. The CDR3 is 16 amino acids. V lost 3 bases to trimming and J lost 2 bases; unmatched junction nucleotides: 7. CDR1 is SGHTA, CDR2 FQGNSA, per germline. CDR3 protein: CASSFQAGGRTYEQYF. The CDR3 bases are TGTGCCAGCAGCTTTCAAGCGGGGGGGCGAACCTACGAGCAGTACTTC. Drawing the rest from reference TRBV7-2 and TRBJ2-7, the complete variable domain is GAGVSQSPSNKVTEKGKDVELRCDPISGHTALYWYRQSLGQGLEFLIYFQGNSAPDKSGLPSDRFSAERTGGSVSTLTIQRTQQEDSAVYLCASSFQAGGRTYEQYFGPGTRLTVT.

This clonotype appeared many times. The chain has TRBV6-6 and TRBJ2-7; 9 nucleotides match TRBD1. The germline V gene has CDR1 MNHNY and CDR2 SVGAGI (reference sequence). The CDR3 length is 13 residues. Unmatched junction bases numbered 7, after V lost 7 bases and J lost 6 bases. The CDR3: CASNHGDRVEQYF. In DNA form, the CDR3 reads TGTGCCAGCAACCACGGGGACAGGGTCGAGCAGTACTTC.

This clonotype was observed many times. The rearrangement links TRBV12-3 or TRBV12-4 to TRBJ2-7; D is ambiguous. V dropped 5 bases and J dropped 0 bases, with 14 bases sitting between them. CDR3 length equals 15 residues. The CDR3 DNA reads TGTGCCAGCAGTCCAGAGGACGGCCACTCCTACGAGCAGTACTTC. It specifies CASSPEDGHSYEQYF.

This clonotype occurred many times. The rearrangement joins TRBV21-1 to TRBJ2-3; the D call of TRBD1 is as the table states it, not checked on the DNA. TRBV21-1 constitutes a pseudogene. CDR3 length equals 14 residues. Written as DNA, the CDR3 is TGTGCCAGCGACGCGGGGACAGAACAGAATACGCAGTATTTT. It yields the protein CASDAGTEQNTQYF.

This clonotype occurred many times. This rearrangement joins TRBV2 to TRBJ2-4; possibly TRBD1 for D (5 bases). The CDR3 runs 14 residues. Trimming removed 6 bases at V and 7 bases at J, with 16 bases between. Germline assignment: CDR1 SNHLY and CDR2 FYNNEI. DNA of the CDR3: TGTGCCAGCAGGGGTGACAGCGTGACTAACATTCAGTACTTC. It specifies CASRGDSVTNIQYF.

This clonotype was seen ten or more times. The chain has TRBV6-1 and TRBJ2-7; 8 nucleotides align to TRBD1. The CDR3 has 14 residues. Germline CDR1 is MNHNS and CDR2 is SASEGT. The V and J ends lost 0 bases and 8 bases, in that order; junction bases with no gene match: 6. The CDR3: CASSEALTGAKQYF. The CDR3 DNA is TGTGCCAGCAGTGAAGCGCTGACAGGGGCCAAGCAGTACTTC.

The sample holds many counts of this clonotype. V is TRBV6-5 and J is TRBJ2-7; the match to TRBD2 covers 8 bases. The V gene end was trimmed by 7 bases and the J gene end by 4 bases; junction bases not matched to a gene: 6. The CDR3 runs 13 residues. Germline V gene lookup returns CDR1 MNHEY and CDR2 SVGAGI. The CDR3 nucleotides read TGTGCCAGCACGGGGACTAGTCTGTACGAGCAGTACTTC. Amino acid sequence: CASTGTSLYEQYF.

This clonotype was detected ten times or more. This chain uses TRBV6-5 with TRBJ2-5; unclear D gene. The V gene lost 5 bases and the J gene lost 5 bases, with 18 bases spanning the gap. The CDR3 totals 15 residues. Germline loops: CDR1 MNHEY, CDR2 SVGAGI. The CDR3 bases are TGTGCCAGCAGTCGCAGTCGTTACCCCGGGGAGACCCAGTACTTC. This translates into CASSRSRYPGETQYF.

By sample share, this clonotype is medium-sized. The V gene is TRBV11-2, the J gene TRBJ2-1, with 7 bases identical to TRBD2. Germline V gene sequence: CDR1 SGHAT, CDR2 FQNNGV. The CDR3 has 16 amino acids. V shed 5 bases and J 8 bases; nucleotides not matched to a gene: 15. The CDR3 DNA reads TGTGCCAGCAGCACCCTAGGGCCTCAGGGAGGGTATGAGCAGTTCTTC. Translating gives CASSTLGPQGGYEQFF.

The CDR3 spells CASSQGGGDTGELFF. The CDR3, as DNA: TGTGCCAGCAGCCAAGGGGGGGGCGACACCGGGGAGCTGTTTTTT. The rearrangement joins TRBV11-1 to TRBJ2-2, with TRBD2 as a possible D gene (7 bases). Germline V gene data show CDR1 as SGHAT and CDR2 as FQDESV (reference sequence). The CDR3 totals 15 residues. Trimming removed 5 bases at V and 3 bases at J, with 13 bases between.

This clonotype came up many times. V is TRBV28 and J is TRBJ2-7; 8 bases align to TRBD1. The CDR3 is 14 residues long. CDR1 is MDHEN and CDR2 is SYDVKM in the germline V gene. Trimming cost V 6 bases and J 1 base; bases outside gene matches: 5. This CDR3 reads CASRQGGSSYEQYF. CDR3 nucleotide sequence: TGTGCCAGCAGACAGGGGGGATCATCCTACGAGCAGTACTTC.

This clonotype was seen at least ten times. The V gene is TRBV7-9, the J gene TRBJ2-3; D unresolved. V was shortened by 3 bases and J by 0 bases, with 4 bases between the two germline ends. The CDR3 contains 13 residues. Germline assignment: CDR1 SEHNR and CDR2 FQNEAQ (reference sequence). CDR3 bases: TGTGCCAGCAGCTTGATAAGCACAGATACGCAGTATTTT. This codes for CASSLISTDTQYF.

Sample share makes this clonotype medium-sized. This chain links TRBV4-3 with TRBJ2-3; D perhaps matches TRBD1 (5 bases). V dropped 0 bases and J dropped 2 bases, with 15 bases sitting between them. CDR3 length: 17 residues. In germline, CDR1 is LGHNA, CDR2 YSLEER. CDR3 nucleotides: TGCGCCAGCAGCCAAGATAGGCAGGGAAGCAACACAGATACGCAGTATTTT. It yields the protein CASSQDRQGSNTDTQYF.

This clonotype was seen many times. The V call is TRBV29-1, the J call TRBJ2-3; D unresolved. Germline V gene sequence: CDR1 SQVTM, CDR2 ANQGSEA. This CDR3 has 14 residues. V was clipped by 7 bases and J by 0 bases, with 14 bases between them. CDR3 sequence: CSASDASSTDTQYF. The CDR3 bases are TGCAGCGCCTCGGACGCATCTAGCACAGATACGCAGTATTTT.